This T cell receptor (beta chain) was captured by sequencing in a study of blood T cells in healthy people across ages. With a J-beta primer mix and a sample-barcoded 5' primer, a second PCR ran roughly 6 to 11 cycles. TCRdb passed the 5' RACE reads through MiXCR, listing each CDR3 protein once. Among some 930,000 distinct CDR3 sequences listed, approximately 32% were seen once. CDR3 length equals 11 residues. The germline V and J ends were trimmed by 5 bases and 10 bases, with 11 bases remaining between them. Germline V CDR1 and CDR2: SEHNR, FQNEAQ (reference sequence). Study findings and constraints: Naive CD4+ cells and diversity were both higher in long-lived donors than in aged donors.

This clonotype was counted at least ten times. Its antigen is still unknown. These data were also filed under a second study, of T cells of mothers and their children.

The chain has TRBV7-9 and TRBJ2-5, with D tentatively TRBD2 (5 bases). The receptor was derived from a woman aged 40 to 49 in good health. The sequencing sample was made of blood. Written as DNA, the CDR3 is TGTGCCAGCAGCGCCGGGATGGACCAGTACTTC. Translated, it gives CASSAGMDQYF.